One and the same sample provided the 3 T cell receptor beta chains below, sequenced in a study of CD4 and CD8 cells across lung adenocarcinoma regions (dated by TCRdb to 2016 to 2018). The library relied on PCR. Sequenced on a HiSeq X Ten. In-frame beta chains were kept once TCRdb had trimmed the public reads at Q25 with fastp and called clones with MiXCR. Duplicate CDR3 protein sequences are folded into a single record with the most common DNA and genes. For this sample there are over 15,000 distinct CDR3 sequences; about half appear just once. 55% of the sample belongs to the ten largest clones. Input material: CD8+ T cells from the center of a lung tumor. This specimen's cell subset or site label, interpreted: tumor center region. The receptors shown here come from a female donor with lung adenocarcinoma. The CD4 and CD8 labels of this study may be unreliable.

The chain couples TRBV7-8 to TRBJ2-1; 7 nucleotides match TRBD2. The J call may be in error: the DNA end matches TRBJ2-5 better. CDR1 and CDR2 (germline): SGHVS, FQNEAQ. The CDR3 sequence is 14 residues long. Here the CDR3 DNA reads TGTGCCAGCAGCCACGGGGGGTACCAAGAGACCCAGTACTTC. Translated: CASSHGGYQETQYF.

This clonotype was seen more than once but under ten times. The chain uses TRBV6-5 and TRBJ1-1; D is possibly TRBD1 (5 bases). Germline V gene lookup returns CDR1 MNHEY and CDR2 SVGAGI. V shed 5 bases and J shed 0 bases, with 7 bases lying between them. CDR3 length equals 13 residues. CDR3 sequence: CASSPTVNTEAFF. CDR3 nucleotides: TGTGCCAGCAGTCCGACAGTGAACACTGAAGCTTTCTTT.

The chain employs TRBV6-1 and TRBJ2-4; TRBD2 matches 7 bases. The DNA end favors TRBJ2-3, so the J call may be wrong. Germline V gives CDR1 MNHNS, CDR2 SASEGT. This CDR3 spans 16 amino acids. CDR3 sequence (DNA): TGTGCCAGCAGCGTCGCGGGGGTGGCCCACACAAACACGCAGTATTTT. Its translation: CASSVAGVAHTNTQYF.